Each of the 29 T cell receptor beta chains below was sequenced from the same sample in a study of T cells in Graves' hyperthyroidism and ophthalmopathy. The source material, RNA transcripts, was used to amplify TCR beta CDR3 regions. An initial round of RT-PCR targeting the TCR CDR3 relied on the HTBI primer set. Each CDR3 protein is one row after TCRdb ran MiXCR on the multiplex PCR reads. The sample lists roughly 720,000 distinct CDR3 sequences, about 18% seen once, with 15% to 18% in the top ten. Sequencing was performed on blood. The receptors come from a man aged 45-65 years with Graves' hyperthyroidism.

V gene TRBV12-3 or TRBV12-4 combines with J gene TRBJ1-5, with 9 bases fitting TRBD1. The CDR3 covers 14 residues. Trimming cost V 3 bases and J 6 bases; bases outside gene matches: 3. CDR3 sequence (DNA): TGTGCCAGCAGTTTTGGGACAGGGACTCAGCCCCAGCATTTT. It is translated as CASSFGTGTQPQHF.

A word on this clonotype: A read error may be the cause here, since a much bigger clone is one base away. This chain links TRBV13 with TRBJ2-1; D is uncertain. The V gene's germline CDR1 is PRHDT and CDR2 FYEKMQ (reference sequence). This CDR3 region has 12 residues. The V end lost 4 bases, the J end lost 8 bases, and 9 bases lay between the germline ends. CDR3 nucleotides: TGTGCCAGCAGCTATCGGGCAGATGAGCAGTTCTTC. Translating it yields CASSYRADEQFF.

This clonotype was seen only a few times. The chain has TRBV12-3 or TRBV12-4 and TRBJ1-5; D ambiguous. This CDR3 comprises 14 residues. V was cut by 7 bases and J by 1 base, with 11 bases left in between. The CDR3 region has the DNA TGTGCCAGCACCATAGGGCAGAGCAATCAGCCCCAGCATTTT. Translating it yields CASTIGQSNQPQHF.

This clonotype was observed many times. The J gene is TRBJ2-1, the V gene TRBV2; 14 nucleotides agree with TRBD2. V gave up 5 bases and J gave up 6 bases; unmatched junction bases: 9. There are 17 residues in the CDR3. The V gene's germline CDR1 is SNHLY and CDR2 FYNNEI. As DNA, the CDR3 is TGTGCCAGCAGTTCCGGGACTAGCGGGAGAAAGTCCAATGAGCAGTTCTTC. This gives the protein CASSSGTSGRKSNEQFF.

With respect to this clonotype: This clone may be a read error of a much larger clone one base away. This chain joins TRBV11-2 and TRBJ2-1; D uncertain. V lost 4 bases and J 10 bases, leaving 11 bases between the germline ends. The CDR3 extends over 12 amino acids. Germline V gives CDR1 SGHAT, CDR2 FQNNGV. The CDR3 coding sequence is TGTGCCAGCAGCTCGCTTGCCGCAGAGCAGTTCTTC. Residues: CASSSLAAEQFF.

This clonotype was recorded at least ten times. The chain has TRBV7-2 and TRBJ2-1; TRBD2 agrees at 13 bases. The CDR3 has 14 residues. The trim removed 5 bases at V and 12 bases at J, leaving 7 bases unmatched. CDR1 is SGHTA and CDR2 is FQGNSA in the germline V gene. The CDR3 coding sequence is TGTGCCAGCAGCCCCACTAGCGGGAGGGTTTTGCAGTTCTTC. Protein product: CASSPTSGRVLQFF.

A few counts support this clonotype. The V gene is TRBV7-9, the J gene TRBJ2-1; TRBD1 matches 7 bases. The germline V gene has CDR1 SEHNR and CDR2 FQNEAQ (reference sequence). Trimming at V came to 3 bases and at J to 6 bases, leaving 5 bases not matched to a gene. The CDR3 is 14 residues long. CDR3 nucleotides: TGTGCCAGCAGCTTCGCAGGGGGTACCAATGAGCAGTTCTTC. Translation: CASSFAGGTNEQFF.

A few counts support this clonotype. The V and J genes are TRBV28 and TRBJ1-1, with unresolved D. Trimming removed 3 bases at V and 3 bases at J, with 11 bases between. This CDR3 is built from 14 residues. Germline-derived CDR1 and CDR2 are MDHEN and SYDVKM. CDR3 region: CASSFPYWDTEAFF. Written as DNA, the CDR3 is TGTGCCAGCAGTTTTCCCTATTGGGACACTGAAGCTTTCTTT. Based on the CDR3 plus reference TRBV28 and TRBJ1-1, the full variable domain is DVKVTQSSRYLVKRTGEKVFLECVQDMDHENMFWYRQDPGLGLRLIYFSYDVKMKEKGDIPEGYSVSREKKERFSLILESASTNQTSMYLCASSFPYWDTEAFFGQGTRLTVV.

The J gene is TRBJ2-2, the V gene TRBV19; D uncertain. V was pared by 7 bases and J by 7 bases, with 13 bases between. CDR3 length: 13 residues. Germline V lookup: CDR1 LNHDA, CDR2 SQIVND (reference sequence). CDR3: CASIDLWYGELFF. CDR3 sequence (DNA): TGTGCCAGTATTGATCTTTGGTACGGGGAGCTGTTTTTT.

This clonotype was picked up a small number of times. The chain recombines TRBV20-1 with TRBJ2-7; D might be TRBD2 (6 bases). The CDR3 sequence is 13 residues long. The ends were cut back, 3 bases at V and 3 bases at J, with 12 bases in the middle. Germline CDR1 is DFQATT and CDR2 is SNEGSKA (reference sequence). Here the CDR3 reads CSASFSGSYEQYF. The CDR3 nucleotides read TGCAGTGCTAGCTTTAGCGGTAGCTACGAGCAGTACTTC.

The chain links TRBV10-3 to TRBJ2-7; 8 bases agree with TRBD1. Trimming cost V 0 bases and J 7 bases; bases outside gene matches: 5. This CDR3 has 14 residues. Germline-derived CDR1 and CDR2 are ENHRY and SYGVKD. The CDR3 protein is CAISESGQGGEQYF. The CDR3 nucleotides read TGTGCCATCAGTGAGTCAGGACAGGGCGGGGAGCAGTACTTC.

Ten or more counts support this clonotype. This chain connects TRBV28 to TRBJ1-6, with 10 bases that match TRBD1. CDR3 length: 14 residues. CDR1 is MDHEN, CDR2 SYDVKM, per germline. J gave up 10 bases and V 2 bases, and 2 bases lay outside the gene matches. As DNA, the CDR3 is TGTGCCAGCAGTTTACGGACAGGGGGATCACCCCTCCACTTT. Residues: CASSLRTGGSPLHF.

CDR3 DNA: TGCGCCAGCAGCCATTGGGTGGCGGATGAGACCCAGTACTTC. Protein: CASSHWVADETQYF. This chain connects TRBV4-1 to TRBJ2-5; no definite D call. V lost 3 bases to trimming and J lost 5 bases, with 13 bases between them. The CDR3 is 14 residues long. CDR1 MGHRA and CDR2 YSYEKL come from the germline V gene.

This clonotype was recorded many times. This sequence joins TRBV6-1 and TRBJ1-1; D is unresolved. Germline V gene data show CDR1 as MNHNS and CDR2 as SASEGT. CDR3 length equals 13 residues. Trimming pared 7 bases from V and 1 base from J, leaving 10 bases between. The CDR3 protein is CASKGSGNTEAFF. The DNA of the CDR3 is TGTGCCAGCAAAGGTTCGGGGAACACTGAAGCTTTCTTT.

This clonotype was counted only a few times. The gene calls are TRBV2 and TRBJ2-7, with D uncertain. Germline V gene sequence: CDR1 SNHLY, CDR2 FYNNEI. Between the trimmed V and J ends, which lost 6 bases and 1 base, there was a span of 13 bases. The CDR3 is 14 residues long. The CDR3, as DNA: TGTGCCAGCAGGGGGATTCTGGGGTCCTACGAGCAGTACTTC. Protein product: CASRGILGSYEQYF.

This clonotype was recorded many times. J is TRBJ2-1 and V is TRBV3-1; D is uncertain. Trimming took off 2 bases at V and 7 bases at J, with 9 bases between the two ends. Germline lookup yields CDR1 LGHDT and CDR2 YNNKEL (reference sequence). The CDR3 loop spans 13 amino acids. The CDR3 sequence: CASSQFHGNEQFF. In DNA form, the CDR3 reads TGTGCCAGCAGCCAATTCCATGGGAATGAGCAGTTCTTC.

The chain employs TRBV28 and TRBJ2-6; D may be TRBD2 (5 bases). The CDR3 runs to 14 residues. Trimming removed 8 bases from V and 2 bases from J, with 10 bases in between. Germline CDR1 reads MDHEN; CDR2 reads SYDVKM. The CDR3 region is CASRGYPGANVLTF. As DNA, the CDR3 is TGTGCCAGCCGAGGGTACCCTGGGGCCAACGTCCTGACTTTC.

This clonotype has a count of ten or more. The chain joins TRBV11-2 to TRBJ2-3; a possible D gene is TRBD1 (5 bases). Trimming pared 3 bases from V and 3 bases from J, leaving 13 bases between. In germline, CDR1 is SGHAT, CDR2 FQNNGV. The CDR3 totals 15 residues. CDR3: CASSFGVGRTDTQYF. CDR3 bases: TGTGCCAGCAGCTTTGGAGTGGGGCGAACAGATACGCAGTATTTT.

The chain carries TRBV20-1 and TRBJ2-1; 13 bases match TRBD2. V lost 5 bases, J lost 2 bases, and 12 bases stayed unmatched. This CDR3 has 18 residues. Germline V CDR1 and CDR2: DFQATT, SNEGSKA (reference sequence). CDR3 coding DNA: TGCAGTGCTCGAAGGACTAGCGGGAGAGACGGGCCCTACAATGAGCAGTTCTTC. Translation gives CSARRTSGRDGPYNEQFF.

As concerns this clonotype: The junction shows a germline mismatch at one end, possibly a read error. The chain links TRBV7-3 to TRBJ2-2; a possible D gene is TRBD2 (5 bases). CDR1 is SGHTA and CDR2 is FQGTGA in the germline V gene. The CDR3 sequence is 13 residues long. DNA of the CDR3: TGTGCCAGCAGCAGGGTGTCCACCGGGGAGCTGTCTTTT. This translates into CASSRVSTGELSF. The full variable domain, rest sourced from reference TRBV7-3 and TRBJ2-2, is GAGVSQTPSNKVTEKGKYVELRCDPISGHTALYWYRQSLGQGPEFLIYFQGTGAADDSGLPNDRFFAVRPEGSVSTLKIQRTERGDSAVYLCASSRVSTGELSFGEGSRLTVL.

This clonotype occurred once. This sequence joins TRBV11-2 and TRBJ2-1; 9 bases align to TRBD2. Germline CDR1 SGHAT, CDR2 FQNNGV. The CDR3 has 16 amino acids. V dropped 5 bases and J dropped 10; count of bases not matched to a gene: 15. The CDR3 bases are TGTGCCAGCAGCCCTCCGCGGGAGGGCCGGAGCAACGAGCAGTTCTTC. It codes for CASSPPREGRSNEQFF.

The V call is TRBV12-3 or TRBV12-4, the J call TRBJ2-2; D possibly uses TRBD1 or TRBD2 (5 bases each). The CDR3 runs to 17 residues. Trimming pared 7 bases from V and 4 bases from J, leaving 22 bases between. This chain's CDR3 is CASNDEGRSGFTGELFF. CDR3 nucleotide sequence: TGTGCCAGCAACGACGAAGGGAGATCAGGGTTCACCGGGGAGCTGTTTTTT.

A word on this clonotype: This could be a read error, since a much larger clone is one nucleotide away. The rearrangement uses TRBV7-8 and TRBJ1-1, with D tentatively TRBD1 (6 bases). The germline V gene encodes CDR1 SGHVS and CDR2 FQNEAQ. This CDR3 has 17 residues. CDR3 nucleotide sequence: TGTGCCAGCAGCTTAAGGTTGGGGGGGCGATTGAACACTGAAGCTTTATTT. Amino acid sequence: CASSLRLGGRLNTEALF.

CDR3 coding DNA: TGTGCCAGCAGTCAGCAGGGAGGGGACGAAAAACTGTTTTTT. Amino acids: CASSQQGGDEKLFF. V gene TRBV2 combines with J gene TRBJ1-4; perhaps TRBD1 as D (5 bases). The CDR3 sequence is 14 residues long. CDR1 SNHLY and CDR2 FYNNEI come from the germline V gene. Trimming removed 5 bases from V and 8 bases from J, with 15 bases in between.

The V and J genes are TRBV19 and TRBJ1-1; D gene uncertain. The V and J ends lost 3 bases and 5 bases respectively, with 7 bases between them. In germline, CDR1 is LNHDA, CDR2 SQIVND (reference sequence). CDR3 length: 12 amino acids. The CDR3 spells CASSIPSTEAFF. CDR3 nucleotides: TGTGCCAGTAGTATCCCCTCAACTGAAGCTTTCTTT.

This clonotype was seen a few times. The chain couples TRBV6-2 or TRBV6-3 to TRBJ2-7; 7 bases are shared with TRBD2. CDR1 MNHEY and CDR2 SVGEGT come from the germline V gene. The trim removed 6 bases at V and 1 base at J, leaving 6 bases unmatched. CDR3 length: 14 amino acids. The CDR3 region is CASSLAEKSYEQYF. The CDR3 nucleotides read TGTGCCAGCAGCCTAGCGGAGAAATCCTACGAGCAGTACTTC.

The chain links TRBV20-1 to TRBJ2-3, with a weak D call TRBD2 (6 bases). The CDR3 totals 15 residues. CDR1 is DFQATT, CDR2 SNEGSKA, per germline (reference sequence). Trimming shortened V by 4 bases and J by 5 bases, and 19 bases separated the two germline ends. The CDR3 DNA is TGCAGTGCTAATGTCAGGACGGGAGTGCAAGATACGCAGTATTTT. It yields the protein CSANVRTGVQDTQYF.

The chain is built from TRBV4-1 and TRBJ2-5; D call uncertain. The V gene's germline CDR1 is MGHRA and CDR2 YSYEKL. Trimming removed 0 bases at V and 4 bases at J, with 12 bases between. The CDR3 is made up of 15 amino acids. This chain's CDR3 is CASSQEGRSIETQYF. The CDR3 coding sequence is TGCGCCAGCAGCCAAGAAGGGCGGTCCATAGAGACCCAGTACTTC.

There are many counts of this clonotype. The chain couples TRBV28 to TRBJ1-5; D gene ambiguous. Germline CDR1 is MDHEN and CDR2 is SYDVKM. This CDR3 has 14 amino acids. Deletions cut 3 bases from V and 4 bases from J, with 10 bases between. CDR3 DNA: TGTGCCAGCAGTTTTGGGAGTGGGAATCAGCCCCAGCATTTT. Amino acids: CASSFGSGNQPQHF.